These T cell receptor beta chains were read from a single sample in a study of CD8 T cells in Susac syndrome. TCRdb fed the immunoSEQ multiplex PCR reads into MiXCR, producing one record per CDR3 protein. Of 75,000 to 80,000 distinct CDR3 sequences listed, roughly 94% are singletons. Sequenced material: CD8+ T cells from PBMCs. These TCRs come from a human donor with Susac syndrome. CDR3s include the opening cysteine and the closing phenylalanine or tryptophan. Fields, in order: CDR3 length, V gene, J gene, clone size, CDR3 protein. Part of the rows lack a size; the others show once, few, many or a class for expanded clones.

18	TRBV30	TRBJ2-6	-	CAWRVGWDGPSGANVLTF
16	TRBV5-1	TRBJ2-4	-	CASSGSVGTTSDIQYF
17	TRBV19	TRBJ1-1	-	CASSIDPRHGPNTEAFF
12	TRBV21-1	TRBJ2-3	-	CARGPNTDTQYF
13	TRBV7-8	TRBJ2-7	-	CASSSGNPYEQYF
15	TRBV5-4	TRBJ2-2	once	CASAEEGGRTGELFF
14	TRBV7-9	TRBJ1-5	-	CASSSREFNQPQHF
14	TRBV6-2/TRBV6-3	TRBJ2-7	-	CASSYPGLSYEQYF
16	TRBV2	TRBJ2-7	-	CASSEATTGEIHEQYF
11	TRBV29-1	TRBJ1-2	-	CSVRTDYGYTF
15	TRBV13	TRBJ2-7	-	CASSTTGTGSYEQYF
14	TRBV12-3/TRBV12-4	TRBJ2-7	-	CASSFRDRGYEQYF
13	TRBV2	TRBJ2-2	-	CASSEALTGELFF
11	TRBV27	TRBJ1-1	-	CATALNTEAFF
15	TRBV6-6	TRBJ2-7	-	CASSYSPDRTYEQYF
11	TRBV12-3/TRBV12-4	TRBJ1-2	-	CAVDRADGYTF
13	TRBV30	TRBJ1-2	-	CAGPGVVDYGYTF